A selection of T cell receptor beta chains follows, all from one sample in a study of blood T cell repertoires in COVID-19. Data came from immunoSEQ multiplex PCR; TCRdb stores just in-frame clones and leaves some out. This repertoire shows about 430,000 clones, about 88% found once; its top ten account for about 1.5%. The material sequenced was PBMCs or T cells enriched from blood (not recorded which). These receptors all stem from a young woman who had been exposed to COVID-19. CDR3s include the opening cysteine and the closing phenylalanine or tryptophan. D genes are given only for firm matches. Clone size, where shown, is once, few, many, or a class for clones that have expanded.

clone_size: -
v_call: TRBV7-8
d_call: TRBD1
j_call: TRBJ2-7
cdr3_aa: CASSPGQGADYEQYF
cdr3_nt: TGTGCCAGCAGCCCCGGCCAGGGGGCAGACTACGAGCAGTACTTC

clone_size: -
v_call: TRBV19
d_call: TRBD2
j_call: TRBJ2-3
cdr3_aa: CASSARLAPTDTQYF
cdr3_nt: TGTGCCAGTAGTGCACGACTAGCCCCCACAGATACGCAGTATTTT

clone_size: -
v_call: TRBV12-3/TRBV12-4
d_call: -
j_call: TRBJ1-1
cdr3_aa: CASSFLPNTEAFF
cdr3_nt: TGTGCCAGCAGTTTCCTACCGAACACTGAAGCTTTCTTT

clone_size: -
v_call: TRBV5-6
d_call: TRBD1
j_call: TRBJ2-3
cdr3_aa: CASSLYRGRTDTQYF
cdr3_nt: TGTGCCAGCAGCTTGTACAGGGGGCGTACAGATACGCAGTATTTT

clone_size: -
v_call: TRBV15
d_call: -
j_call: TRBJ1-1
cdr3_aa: CATSRGGGGTEAFF
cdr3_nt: TGTGCCACCAGCAGAGGGGGGGGAGGAACTGAAGCTTTCTTT

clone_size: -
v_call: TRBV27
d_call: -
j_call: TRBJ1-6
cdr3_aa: CASYLGRGNSPLHF
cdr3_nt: TGTGCCAGCTACCTAGGAAGGGGTAATTCACCCCTCCACTTT

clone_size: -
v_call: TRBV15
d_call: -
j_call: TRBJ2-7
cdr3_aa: CATRRKDRPYEQYF
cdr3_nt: TGTGCCACCAGGAGGAAGGACAGACCCTACGAGCAGTACTTC

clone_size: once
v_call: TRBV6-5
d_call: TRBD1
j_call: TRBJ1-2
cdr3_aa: CAGFRDSHGYTF
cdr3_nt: TGTGCCGGTTTCCGGGACAGTCATGGCTACACCTTC

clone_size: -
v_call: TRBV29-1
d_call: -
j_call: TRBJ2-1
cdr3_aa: CSVEKLAAGGEQFF
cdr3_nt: TGCAGCGTTGAAAAACTAGCCGCAGGGGGTGAGCAGTTCTTC

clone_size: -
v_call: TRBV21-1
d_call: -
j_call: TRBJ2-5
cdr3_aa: CASSLRDSQETQYF
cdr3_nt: TGTGCCAGCAGTCTCAGGGACAGCCAAGAGACCCAGTACTTC

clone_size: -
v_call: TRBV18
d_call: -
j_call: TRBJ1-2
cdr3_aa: CASSRQDSYGYTF
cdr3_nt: TGTGCCAGCTCCCGACAGGATTCCTATGGCTACACCTTC

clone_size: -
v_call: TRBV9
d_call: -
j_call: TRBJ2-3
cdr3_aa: CASSVESLPSTDTQYF
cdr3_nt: TGTGCCAGCAGCGTAGAATCCCTCCCGAGCACAGATACGCAGTATTTT

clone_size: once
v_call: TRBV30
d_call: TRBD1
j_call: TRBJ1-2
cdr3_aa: CAWSVPGQGDFGGYTF
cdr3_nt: TGTGCCTGGAGTGTACCTGGACAGGGAGATTTTGGTGGCTACACCTTC